This TCR beta chain was profiled in a study of early T cells in non-severe SARS-CoV-2 infection (dated by TCRdb to the early 2020s). In terms of the full investigation: Bulk RNA from unsorted whole blood was used for TCR sequencing, so alpha and beta chains could not be paired.

Receptor amplification or capture employed 5' RACE. Sequencing instrument: NextSeq 500. Unique molecular identifiers were attached to individual cDNA molecules in the TCR library protocol so that sequencing error and PCR bias could be corrected. TCR alpha and beta chains were both sequenced, and the abundances of alpha and beta sequences in each sample were closely correlated with each other. The authors' pipeline ran thus. Decombinator V4 was used to annotate TCR sequences for V gene, J gene and CDR3. TCRs were defined as expanded if a significant change between any two time points was detected under a Poisson model with p below 0.0001. TCR abundances were normalised to the total number of TCRs sequenced per sample and were expressed as counts per million. MAIT TCRs were defined by TRAV1-2 paired with TRAJ12, TRAJ20 or TRAJ33, and iNKT TCRs by TRAV10 paired with TRAJ18. VDJdb, accessed on 1 November 2021, was searched for TCRs annotated for CMV, EBV and SARS-CoV-2, and TCRs annotated for more than one antigen were excluded. The public sequencing data were trimmed at Q25 with fastp and processed into clonotypes with MiXCR by TCRdb, which kept only in-frame beta chains. Entries that share a CDR3 protein sequence are merged under the most common genes and DNA. These V and J calls originate from TCRdb's pipeline instead of the authors' own analysis. For this sample the table gives roughly 40,000 distinct CDR3 sequences, of which under 4.5% were detected only once. The ten largest clones take up 3% of the sample.

A note on this clonotype: Its antigen remains undetermined. No base quality information exists; no much larger clone differs at one position.

CDR1 and CDR2 are drawn from the germline V gene: SGHTS, YDEGEE. V lost 1 base and J lost 5 bases; the stretch between them is 1 base long. Counted from cysteine to phenylalanine, this CDR3 has 11 amino acids. The entry retains the CDR3 DNA only, 33 bases that are in frame from base 1. This was a case-control study nested in a cohort of healthcare workers in London, UK, who had nasopharyngeal swab PCR tests and blood samples taken every week. Between 23 and 31 March 2020, the week of the UK lockdown, healthcare workers were enrolled and then followed up weekly for as long as 16 weeks. Study-level results and caveats: VDJdb matching was skewed toward anti-spike CD8 responses, so virus-specific expansions were likely underestimated and private and CD4 specificities were missed.

The clonotype was recovered from an adult who was a healthcare worker with PCR-confirmed SARS-CoV-2 infection or an uninfected control (not recorded which). This sequence uses TRBV5-8 and TRBJ1-5, with no confidently assigned D gene. Sequencing was performed on whole blood. The nucleotide sequence is given as TGTGCCAGCAGCTTGTATCAGCCCCAGCATTTT. Its translation reads: CASSLYQPQHF.